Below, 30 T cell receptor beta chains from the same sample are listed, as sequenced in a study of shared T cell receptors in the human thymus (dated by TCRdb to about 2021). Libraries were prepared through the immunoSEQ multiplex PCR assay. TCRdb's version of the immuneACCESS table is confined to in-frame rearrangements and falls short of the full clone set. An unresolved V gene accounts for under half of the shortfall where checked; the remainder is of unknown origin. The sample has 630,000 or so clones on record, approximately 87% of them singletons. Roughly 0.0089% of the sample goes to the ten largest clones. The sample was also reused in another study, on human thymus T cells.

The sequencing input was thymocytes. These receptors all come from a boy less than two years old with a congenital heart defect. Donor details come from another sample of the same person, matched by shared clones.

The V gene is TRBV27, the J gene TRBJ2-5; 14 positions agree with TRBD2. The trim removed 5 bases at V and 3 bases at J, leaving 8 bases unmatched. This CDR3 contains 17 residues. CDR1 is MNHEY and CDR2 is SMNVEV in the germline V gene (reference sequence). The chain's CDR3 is CASSQGLAGVVEETQYF. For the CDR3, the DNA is TGTGCCAGCAGTCAGGGACTAGCGGGAGTTGTTGAAGAGACCCAGTACTTC.

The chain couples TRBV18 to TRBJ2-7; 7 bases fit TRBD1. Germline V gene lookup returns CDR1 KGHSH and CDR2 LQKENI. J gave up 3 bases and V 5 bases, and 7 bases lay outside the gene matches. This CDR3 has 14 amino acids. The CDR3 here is CASSTPGQNYEQYF. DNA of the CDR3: TGTGCCAGCTCAACTCCGGGACAGAACTACGAGCAGTACTTC.

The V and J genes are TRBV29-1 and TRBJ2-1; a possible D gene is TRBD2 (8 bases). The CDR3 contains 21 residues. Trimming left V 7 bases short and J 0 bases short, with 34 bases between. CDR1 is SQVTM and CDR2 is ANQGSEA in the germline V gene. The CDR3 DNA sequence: TGCAGCGATCGACCCAAAACAGGACAGGAGCGGGAGCGGAGCTCCTACAATGAGCAGTTCTTC. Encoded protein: CSDRPKTGQERERSSYNEQFF.

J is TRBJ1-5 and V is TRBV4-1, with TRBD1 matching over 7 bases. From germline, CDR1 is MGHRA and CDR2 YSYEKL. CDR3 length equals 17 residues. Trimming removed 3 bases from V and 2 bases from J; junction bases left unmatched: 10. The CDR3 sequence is CASSHQGSQGGNQPQHF. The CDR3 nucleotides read TGCGCCAGCAGCCATCAAGGATCGCAGGGGGGCAATCAGCCCCAGCATTTT.

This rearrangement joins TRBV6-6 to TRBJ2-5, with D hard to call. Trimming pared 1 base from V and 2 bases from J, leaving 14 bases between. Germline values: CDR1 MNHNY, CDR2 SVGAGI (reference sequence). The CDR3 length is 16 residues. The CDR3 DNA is TGTGCCAGCAGTTACTTTAGCAAAAGGCAACAAGAGACCCAGTACTTC. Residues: CASSYFSKRQQETQYF.

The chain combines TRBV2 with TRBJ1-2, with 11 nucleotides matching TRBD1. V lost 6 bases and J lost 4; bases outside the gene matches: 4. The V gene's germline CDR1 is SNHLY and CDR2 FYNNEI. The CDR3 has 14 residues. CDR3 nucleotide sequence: TGTGCCAGCAGAAGGGACAGGGGGAGCTATGGCTACACCTTC. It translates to CASRRDRGSYGYTF.

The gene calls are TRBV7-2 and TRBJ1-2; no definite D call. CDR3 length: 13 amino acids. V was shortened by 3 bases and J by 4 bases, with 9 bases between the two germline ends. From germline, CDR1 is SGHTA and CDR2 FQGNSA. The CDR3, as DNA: TGTGCCAGCAGCTTGGTCCAGTCCTATGGCTACACCTTC. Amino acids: CASSLVQSYGYTF.

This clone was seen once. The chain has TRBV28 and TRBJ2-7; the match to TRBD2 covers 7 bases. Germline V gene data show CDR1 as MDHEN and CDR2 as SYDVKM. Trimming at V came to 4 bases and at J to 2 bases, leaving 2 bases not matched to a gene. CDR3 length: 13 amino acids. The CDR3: CASSYRGAYEQYF. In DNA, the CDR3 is TGTGCCAGCAGTTACCGGGGGGCCTACGAGCAGTACTTC. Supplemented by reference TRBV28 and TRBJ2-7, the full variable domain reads DVKVTQSSRYLVKRTGEKVFLECVQDMDHENMFWYRQDPGLGLRLIYFSYDVKMKEKGDIPEGYSVSREKKERFSLILESASTNQTSMYLCASSYRGAYEQYFGPGTRLTVT.

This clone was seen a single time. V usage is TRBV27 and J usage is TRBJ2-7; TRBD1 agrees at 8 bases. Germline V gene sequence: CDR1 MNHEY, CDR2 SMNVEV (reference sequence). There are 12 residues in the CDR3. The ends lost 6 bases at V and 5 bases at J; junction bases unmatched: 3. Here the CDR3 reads CASRQGDHEQYF. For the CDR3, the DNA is TGTGCCAGCAGACAGGGGGACCACGAGCAGTACTTC.

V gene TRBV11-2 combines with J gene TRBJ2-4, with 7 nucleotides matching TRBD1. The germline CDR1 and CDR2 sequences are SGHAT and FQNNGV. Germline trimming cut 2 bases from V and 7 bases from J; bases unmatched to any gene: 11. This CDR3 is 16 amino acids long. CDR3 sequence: CASSLIGGLYGNIQYF. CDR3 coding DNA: TGTGCCAGCAGCTTAATAGGGGGCTTGTATGGGAACATTCAGTACTTC.

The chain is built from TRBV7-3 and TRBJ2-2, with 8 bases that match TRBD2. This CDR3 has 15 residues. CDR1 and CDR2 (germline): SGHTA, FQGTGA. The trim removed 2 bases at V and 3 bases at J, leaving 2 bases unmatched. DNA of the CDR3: TGTGCCAGCAGCTTAGTCGGGGGGGACACCGGGGAGCTGTTTTTT. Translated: CASSLVGGDTGELFF. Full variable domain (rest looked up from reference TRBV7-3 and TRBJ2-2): GAGVSQTPSNKVTEKGKYVELRCDPISGHTALYWYRQSLGQGPEFLIYFQGTGAADDSGLPNDRFFAVRPEGSVSTLKIQRTERGDSAVYLCASSLVGGDTGELFFGEGSRLTVL.

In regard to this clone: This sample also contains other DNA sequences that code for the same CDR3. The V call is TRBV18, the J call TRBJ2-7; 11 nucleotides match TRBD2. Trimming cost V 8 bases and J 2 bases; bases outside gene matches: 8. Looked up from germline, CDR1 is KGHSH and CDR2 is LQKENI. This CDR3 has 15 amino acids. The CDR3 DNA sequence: TGTGCCAGCAGCCCGGGGACTAGCGGTACCTACGAGCAGTACTTC. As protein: CASSPGTSGTYEQYF.

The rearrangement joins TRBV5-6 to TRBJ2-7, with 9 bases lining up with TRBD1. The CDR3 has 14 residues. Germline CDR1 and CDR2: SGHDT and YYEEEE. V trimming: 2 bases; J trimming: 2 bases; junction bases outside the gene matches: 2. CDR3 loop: CASSFRQGAYEQYF. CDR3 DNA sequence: TGTGCCAGCAGCTTTAGACAGGGGGCCTACGAGCAGTACTTC.

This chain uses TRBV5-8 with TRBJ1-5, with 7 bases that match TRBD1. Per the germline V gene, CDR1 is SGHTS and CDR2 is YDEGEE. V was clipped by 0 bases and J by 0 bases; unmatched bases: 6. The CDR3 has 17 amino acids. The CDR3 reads CASSLDGGTDSNQPQHF. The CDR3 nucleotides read TGTGCCAGCAGCTTGGATGGGGGGACAGATAGCAATCAGCCCCAGCATTTT.

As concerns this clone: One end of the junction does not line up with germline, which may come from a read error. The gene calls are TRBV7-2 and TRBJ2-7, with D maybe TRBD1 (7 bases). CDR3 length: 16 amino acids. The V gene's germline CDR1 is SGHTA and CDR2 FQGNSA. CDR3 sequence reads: CASSLVKTGTHYEQYF. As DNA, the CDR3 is TGTGCCAGCAGTTTAGTAAAGACAGGGACTCACTACGAGCAGTACTTC.

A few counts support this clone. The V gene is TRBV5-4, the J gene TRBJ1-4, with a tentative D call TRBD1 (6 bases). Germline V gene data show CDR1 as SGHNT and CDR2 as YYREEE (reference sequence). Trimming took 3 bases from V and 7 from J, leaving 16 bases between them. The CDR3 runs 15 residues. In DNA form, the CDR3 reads TGTGCCAGCAGCTGCACAGGGAACGTAGGTGAAAAACTGTTTTTT. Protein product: CASSCTGNVGEKLFF.

The CDR3 here is CAISSDRDPYNEQFF. For the CDR3, the DNA is TGTGCCATCAGTTCCGACAGGGACCCTTACAATGAGCAGTTCTTC. The rearrangement links TRBV10-3 to TRBJ2-1; 7 positions agree with TRBD1. The CDR3 is made up of 15 amino acids. Trimming at V came to 5 bases and at J to 4 bases, leaving 8 bases not matched to a gene. The germline V gene encodes CDR1 ENHRY and CDR2 SYGVKD.

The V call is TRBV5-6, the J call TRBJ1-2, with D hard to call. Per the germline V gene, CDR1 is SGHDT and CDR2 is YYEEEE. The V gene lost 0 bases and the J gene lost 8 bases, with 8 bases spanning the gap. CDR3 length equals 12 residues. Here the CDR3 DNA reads TGTGCCAGCAGCTTGGCGGGGAGGGGCTACACCTTC. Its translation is CASSLAGRGYTF.

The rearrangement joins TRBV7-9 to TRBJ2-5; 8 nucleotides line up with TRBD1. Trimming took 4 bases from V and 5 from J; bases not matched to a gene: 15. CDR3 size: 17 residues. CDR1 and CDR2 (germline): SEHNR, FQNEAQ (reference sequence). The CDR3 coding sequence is TGTGCCAGCAGCTGGGGGTCCGGGACAGGAGTTCGGGAGACCCAGTACTTC. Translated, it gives CASSWGSGTGVRETQYF.

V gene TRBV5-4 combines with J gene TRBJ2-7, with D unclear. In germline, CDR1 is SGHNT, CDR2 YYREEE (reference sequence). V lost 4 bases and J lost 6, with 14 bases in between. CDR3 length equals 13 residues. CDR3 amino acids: CASSQGVRVEQYF. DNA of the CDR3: TGTGCCAGCAGCCAAGGAGTTCGGGTCGAGCAGTACTTC.

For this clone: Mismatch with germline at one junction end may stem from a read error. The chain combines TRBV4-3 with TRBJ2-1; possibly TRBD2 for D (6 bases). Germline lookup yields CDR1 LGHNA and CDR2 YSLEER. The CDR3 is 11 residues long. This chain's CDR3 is CASSLRGLMVF. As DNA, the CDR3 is TGCGCCAGCAGCCTTAGGGGACTCATGGTCTTC.

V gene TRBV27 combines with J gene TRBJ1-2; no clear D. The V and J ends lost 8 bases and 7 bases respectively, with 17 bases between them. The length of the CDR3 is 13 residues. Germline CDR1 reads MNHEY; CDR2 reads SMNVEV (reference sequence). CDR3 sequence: CASSGLMRGGYTF. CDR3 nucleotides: TGTGCCAGCTCTGGGCTCATGCGGGGTGGCTACACCTTC.

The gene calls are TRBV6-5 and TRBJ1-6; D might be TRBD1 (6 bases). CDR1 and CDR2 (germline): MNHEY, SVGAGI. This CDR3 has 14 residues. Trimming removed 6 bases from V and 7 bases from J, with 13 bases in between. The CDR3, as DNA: TGTGCCAGCAGGGCGGACAGCAACAATTCACCCCTCCACTTT. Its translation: CASRADSNNSPLHF.

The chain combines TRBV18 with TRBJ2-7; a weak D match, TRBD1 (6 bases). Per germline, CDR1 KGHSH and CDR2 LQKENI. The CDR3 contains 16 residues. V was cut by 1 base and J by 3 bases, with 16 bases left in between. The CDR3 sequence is CASSPHATDRDYEQYF. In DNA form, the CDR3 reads TGTGCCAGCTCACCACACGCGACGGACAGAGACTACGAGCAGTACTTC.

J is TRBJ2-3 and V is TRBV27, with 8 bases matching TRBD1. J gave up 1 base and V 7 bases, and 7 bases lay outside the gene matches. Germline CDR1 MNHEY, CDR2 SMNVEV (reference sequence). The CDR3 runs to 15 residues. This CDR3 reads CASNLDRGGTDTQYF. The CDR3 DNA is TGTGCCAGCAACCTCGACAGGGGTGGCACAGATACGCAGTATTTT.

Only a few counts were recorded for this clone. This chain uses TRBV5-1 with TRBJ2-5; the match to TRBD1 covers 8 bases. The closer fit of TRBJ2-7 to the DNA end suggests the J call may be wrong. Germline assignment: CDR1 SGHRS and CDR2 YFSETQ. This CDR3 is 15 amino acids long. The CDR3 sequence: CASSSRTGIAYEQYF. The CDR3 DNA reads TGCGCCAGCAGCTCACGGACAGGGATCGCCTACGAGCAGTACTTC.

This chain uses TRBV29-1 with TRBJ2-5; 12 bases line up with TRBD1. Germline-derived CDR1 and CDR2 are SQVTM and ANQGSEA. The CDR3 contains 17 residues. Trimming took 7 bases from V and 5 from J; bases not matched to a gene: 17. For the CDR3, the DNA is TGCAGCGCAGGGACAGGGGGCCGGCGAAGTTGGAGGGAGACCCAGTACTTC. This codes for CSAGTGGRRSWRETQYF. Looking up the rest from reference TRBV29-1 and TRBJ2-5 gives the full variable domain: SAVISQKPSRDICQRGTSLTIQCQVDSQVTMMFWYRQQPGQSLTLIATANQGSEATYESGFVIDKFPISRPNLTFSTLTVSNMSPEDSSIYLCSAGTGGRRSWRETQYFGPGTRLLVL.

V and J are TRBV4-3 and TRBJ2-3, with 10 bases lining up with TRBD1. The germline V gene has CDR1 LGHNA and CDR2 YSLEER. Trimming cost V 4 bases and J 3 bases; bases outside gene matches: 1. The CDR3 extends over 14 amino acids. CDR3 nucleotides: TGCGCCAGCAGCCGACAGGGGGCAACAGATACGCAGTATTTT. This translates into CASSRQGATDTQYF.

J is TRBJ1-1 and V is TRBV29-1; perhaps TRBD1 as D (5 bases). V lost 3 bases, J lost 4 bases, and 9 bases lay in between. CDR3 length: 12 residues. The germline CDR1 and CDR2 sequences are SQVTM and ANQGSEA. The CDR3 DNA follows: TGCAGCGTTGACCGGGGGGGCACTGAAGCTTTCTTT. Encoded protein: CSVDRGGTEAFF. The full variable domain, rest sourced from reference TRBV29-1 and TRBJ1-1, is SAVISQKPSRDICQRGTSLTIQCQVDSQVTMMFWYRQQPGQSLTLIATANQGSEATYESGFVIDKFPISRPNLTFSTLTVSNMSPEDSSIYLCSVDRGGTEAFFGQGTRLTVV.

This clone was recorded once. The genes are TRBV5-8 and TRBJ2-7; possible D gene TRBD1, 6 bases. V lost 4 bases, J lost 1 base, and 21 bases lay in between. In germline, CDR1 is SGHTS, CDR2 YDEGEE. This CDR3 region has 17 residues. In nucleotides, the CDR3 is TGTGCCAGCAGCCTTGGGACCCAGGGGAACCCATCCTACGAGCAGTACTTC. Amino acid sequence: CASSLGTQGNPSYEQYF. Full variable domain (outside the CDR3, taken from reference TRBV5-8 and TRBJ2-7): EAGVTQSPTHLIKTRGQQATLRCSPISGHTSVYWYQQALGLGLQFLLWYDEGEERNRGNFPPRFSGRQFPNYSSELNVNALELEDSALYLCASSLGTQGNPSYEQYFGPGTRLTVT.